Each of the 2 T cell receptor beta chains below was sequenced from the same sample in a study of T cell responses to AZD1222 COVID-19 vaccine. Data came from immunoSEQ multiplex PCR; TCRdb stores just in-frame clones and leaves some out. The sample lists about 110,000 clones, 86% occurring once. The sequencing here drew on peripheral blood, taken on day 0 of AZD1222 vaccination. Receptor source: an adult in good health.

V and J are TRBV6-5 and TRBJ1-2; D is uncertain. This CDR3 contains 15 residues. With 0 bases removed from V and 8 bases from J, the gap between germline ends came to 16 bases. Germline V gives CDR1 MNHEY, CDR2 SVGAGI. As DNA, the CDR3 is TGTGCCAGCAGTTACTCTCTGGACCGTGGAAGCGGCTACACCTTC. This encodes CASSYSLDRGSGYTF.

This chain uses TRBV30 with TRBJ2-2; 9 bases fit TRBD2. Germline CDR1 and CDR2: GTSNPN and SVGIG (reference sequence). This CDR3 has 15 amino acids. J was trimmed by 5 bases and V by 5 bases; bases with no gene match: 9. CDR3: CAWGNGLARTGELFF. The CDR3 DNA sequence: TGTGCCTGGGGGAACGGACTAGCGCGTACCGGGGAGCTGTTTTTT. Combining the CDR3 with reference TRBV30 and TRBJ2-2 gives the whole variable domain SQTIHQWPATLVQPVGSPLSLECTVEGTSNPNLYWYRQAAGRGLQLLFYSVGIGQISSEVPQNLSASRPQDRQFILSSKKLLLSDSGFYLCAWGNGLARTGELFFGEGSRLTVL.